This T cell receptor beta chain was captured in a study of PD-1 blockade in classical Hodgkin lymphoma. Study details: Intravenous delivery of nivolumab at 3 mg/kg to patients occurred every 2 weeks. Study-level findings and limits: Significant TCR diversity gains by C4D1 occurred in CD4+ but not CD8+ cells. According to reports, newly diagnosed patients had lower baseline TCR diversity than healthy donors, and relapsed/refractory patients had lower baseline TCR diversity still. Whatever underlies the repertoire differences (possibly disease activity or prior therapy) remains undefined.

The CDR3 is 15 residues long. Trimming pared 5 bases from V and 9 bases from J, leaving 20 bases between. Germline values: CDR1 SGHKS, CDR2 YYEKEE (reference sequence). Every patient relapsed after autologous stem cell transplantation, and brentuximab vedotin exposure varied. The repertoire was sequenced with immunoSEQ multiplex PCR; TCRdb's copy has only in-frame clones and lacks some. The profile covers around 13,000 clones, with roughly 78% appearing a single time and roughly a quarter taken by the ten largest. This clone has only one observation. Its target is not known. The TCR comes from a human donor with classical Hodgkin lymphoma. The chain has TRBV5-5 and TRBJ2-2; no clear D gene. This material consisted of peripheral blood mononuclear cells (PBMCs), taken before the second cycle of nivolumab. DNA of the CDR3: TGTGCCAGCAGACCCCCCGGGCCACATAACCGGGAGCTGTTTTTT. Translated, it gives CASRPPGPHNRELFF.